This T cell receptor (beta chain) stems from a study of T cells after yellow fever vaccination. Study background: It was SMART-Seq v4 Ultra Low Input that prepared the fractions with low cell numbers. Study-wide results and caveats: Contamination of FACS-sorted repertoires by abundant clonotypes from the bulk population could occur. Most clones from primary vaccination resurfaced after the booster (around 97% CD4, around 89% CD8). The appearance of a small share of clonotypes in both CD4 and CD8 compartments was observed.

Details on this clonotype: As yet, its antigen is unknown.

TCRdb reanalysed the 5' RACE reads using MiXCR and keeps one entry per CDR3 protein. The sample lists hundreds of thousands of distinct CDR3 sequences, 9% to 15% seen once, with about 15% in the top ten. The germline V gene encodes CDR1 SGHTA and CDR2 FQGNSA. With 1 base clipped from V and 0 bases from J, the junction kept 5 bases outside the gene matches. There are 16 residues in the CDR3. The V call is TRBV7-2, the J call TRBJ2-7, with 8 bases identical to TRBD2. The receptor's source is a man in his thirties or forties who received the YFV17D yellow fever vaccine. Here the sequenced sample was PBMCs, taken on the day of the yellow fever booster vaccination. The CDR3 protein is CASSLVGGDTSYEQYF. DNA for the CDR3: TGTGCCAGCAGCTTAGTCGGGGGGGACACCTCCTACGAGCAGTACTTC.